Sequencing of this T cell receptor beta chain was carried out in a study of blood T cell repertoires in COVID-19. Across the whole study: COVID-19 samples, acute and convalescent, were from the United States, Italy and Spain.

This CDR3 is 17 amino acids long. Germline CDR1 and CDR2: SGHRS and YFSETQ. V lost 0 bases and J lost 4, with 19 bases in between. Authors' analysis steps: Estimated nucleated cell counts came from reference gene primer amplification. The method was immunoSEQ multiplex PCR; TCRdb's version includes in-frame clones alone and lacks a portion of them. That table supplies the V and J calls and clone size; D and trimming were determined from the DNA. The profile covers approximately 120,000 clones, with 85% appearing a single time and roughly 27% taken by the ten largest. This rearrangement joins TRBV5-1 to TRBJ2-5; possibly TRBD2 for D (5 bases). This sequence originates from an elderly woman with acute or convalescent COVID-19. The sequencing sample was made of peripheral blood. CDR3 sequence reads: CASSLGSGRATRETQYF. CDR3 sequence (DNA): TGCGCCAGCAGCTTGGGATCGGGAAGGGCGACTCGAGAGACCCAGTACTTC. Drawing the rest from reference TRBV5-1 and TRBJ2-5, the complete variable domain is KAGVTQTPRYLIKTRGQQVTLSCSPISGHRSVSWYQQTPGQGLQFLFEYFSETQRNKGNFPGRFSGRQFSNSRSEMNVSTLELGDSALYLCASSLGSGRATRETQYFGPGTRLLVL.